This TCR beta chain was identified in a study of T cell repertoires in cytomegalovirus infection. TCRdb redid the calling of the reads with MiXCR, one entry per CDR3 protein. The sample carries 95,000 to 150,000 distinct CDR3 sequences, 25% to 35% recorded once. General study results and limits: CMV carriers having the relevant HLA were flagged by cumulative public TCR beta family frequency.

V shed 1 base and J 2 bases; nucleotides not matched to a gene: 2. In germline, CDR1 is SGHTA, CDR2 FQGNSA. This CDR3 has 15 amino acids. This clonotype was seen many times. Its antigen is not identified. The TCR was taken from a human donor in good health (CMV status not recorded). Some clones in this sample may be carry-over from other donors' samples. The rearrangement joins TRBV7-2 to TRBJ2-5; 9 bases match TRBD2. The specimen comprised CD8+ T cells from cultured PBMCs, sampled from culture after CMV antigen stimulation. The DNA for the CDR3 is TGTGCCAGCAGCTTAGATGCGGGGGGGCAAGAGACCCAGTACTTC. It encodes CASSLDAGGQETQYF.